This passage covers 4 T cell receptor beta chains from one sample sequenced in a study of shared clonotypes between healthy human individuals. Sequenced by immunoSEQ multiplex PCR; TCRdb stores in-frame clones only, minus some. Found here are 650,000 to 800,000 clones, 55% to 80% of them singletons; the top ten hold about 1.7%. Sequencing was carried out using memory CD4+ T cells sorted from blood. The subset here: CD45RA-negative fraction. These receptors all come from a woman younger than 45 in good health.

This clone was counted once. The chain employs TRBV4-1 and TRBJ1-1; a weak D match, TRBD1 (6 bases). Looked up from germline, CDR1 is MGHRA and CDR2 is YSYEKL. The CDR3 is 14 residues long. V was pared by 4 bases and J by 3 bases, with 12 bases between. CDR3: CASSRQRGDTEAFF. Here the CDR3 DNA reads TGCGCCAGCAGCCGCCAAAGGGGGGACACTGAAGCTTTCTTT.

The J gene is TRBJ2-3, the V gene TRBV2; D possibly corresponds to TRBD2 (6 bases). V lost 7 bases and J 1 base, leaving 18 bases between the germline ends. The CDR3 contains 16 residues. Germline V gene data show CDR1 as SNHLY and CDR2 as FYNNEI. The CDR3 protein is CASTRRERVRTDTQYF. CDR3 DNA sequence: TGTGCCAGCACCCGGCGAGAGCGGGTACGCACAGATACGCAGTATTTT.

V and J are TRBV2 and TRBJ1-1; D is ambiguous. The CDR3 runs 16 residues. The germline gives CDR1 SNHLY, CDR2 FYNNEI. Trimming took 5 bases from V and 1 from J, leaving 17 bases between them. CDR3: CASSKLWGVGNTEAFF. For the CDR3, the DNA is TGTGCCAGCAGTAAATTATGGGGTGTTGGGAACACTGAAGCTTTCTTT.

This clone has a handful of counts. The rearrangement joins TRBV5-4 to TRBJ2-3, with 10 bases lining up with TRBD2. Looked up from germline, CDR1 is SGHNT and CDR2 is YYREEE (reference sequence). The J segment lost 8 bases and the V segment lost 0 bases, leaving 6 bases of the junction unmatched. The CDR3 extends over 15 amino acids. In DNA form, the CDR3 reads TGTGCCAGCAGCTTGGAGTCTAGCGGGGGAACTACGCAGTATTTT. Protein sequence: CASSLESSGGTTQYF.